The 2 T cell receptor beta chains given below trace back to one sample, sequenced in a study of blood T cell repertoires in COVID-19. Clones were read by immunoSEQ multiplex PCR, and TCRdb kept only the in-frame ones, dropping some. The table shows tens of thousands of clones, with 65% to 90% occurring only once. The specimen sequenced was peripheral blood. Every receptor here comes from a human donor in a cohort sampled during active COVID-19.

The J gene is TRBJ1-3, the V gene TRBV28; D call uncertain. With 2 bases removed from V and 1 base from J, the gap between germline ends came to 12 bases. The CDR3 has 16 residues. In germline, CDR1 is MDHEN, CDR2 SYDVKM. DNA for the CDR3: TGTGCCAGCAGTTTACCCTCACGGGGTTCTGGAAACACCATATATTTT. Amino acids: CASSLPSRGSGNTIYF. Based on the CDR3 plus reference TRBV28 and TRBJ1-3, the full variable domain is DVKVTQSSRYLVKRTGEKVFLECVQDMDHENMFWYRQDPGLGLRLIYFSYDVKMKEKGDIPEGYSVSREKKERFSLILESASTNQTSMYLCASSLPSRGSGNTIYFGEGSWLTVV.

The chain has TRBV5-8 and TRBJ2-7; the D gene is possibly TRBD1 (6 bases). From germline, CDR1 is SGHTS and CDR2 YDEGEE. V shed 4 bases and J shed 2 bases, with 19 bases lying between them. The length of the CDR3 is 16 residues. CDR3 sequence reads: CASSLGQRGEAYEQYF. The CDR3 nucleotides read TGTGCCAGCAGCCTTGGACAGAGGGGTGAAGCCTACGAGCAGTACTTC.